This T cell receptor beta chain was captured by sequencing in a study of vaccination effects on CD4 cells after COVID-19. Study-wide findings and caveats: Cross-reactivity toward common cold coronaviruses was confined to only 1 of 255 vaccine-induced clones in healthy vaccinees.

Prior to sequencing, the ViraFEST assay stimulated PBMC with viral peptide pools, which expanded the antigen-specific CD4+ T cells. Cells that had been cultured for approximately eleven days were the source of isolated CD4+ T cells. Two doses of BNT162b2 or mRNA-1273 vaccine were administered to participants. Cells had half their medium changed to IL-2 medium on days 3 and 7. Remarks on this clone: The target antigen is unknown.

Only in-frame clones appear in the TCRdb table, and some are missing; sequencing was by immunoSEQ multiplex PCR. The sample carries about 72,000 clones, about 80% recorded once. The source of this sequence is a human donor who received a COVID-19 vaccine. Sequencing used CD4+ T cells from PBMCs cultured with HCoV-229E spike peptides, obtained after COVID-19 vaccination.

CDR3 protein: CASASNALNTEAFF. The CDR3, as DNA: TGTGCCAGCGCTTCCAACGCCCTGAACACTGAAGCTTTCTTT. The J gene is TRBJ1-1, the V gene TRBV18; D ambiguous. The CDR3 has 14 residues. Trimming removed 8 bases from V and 0 bases from J, with 13 bases in between. Germline lookup yields CDR1 KGHSH and CDR2 LQKENI.